This T cell receptor (beta chain) was profiled in a study of T cells in Graves' hyperthyroidism and ophthalmopathy. Study results and caveats: Stable hyperthyroidism and ophthalmopathy were separated using 13 V-J signatures. In validation, the model predicted ophthalmopathy. These predictions came a median approximately six months before onset.

From RNA transcripts, TCR beta CDR3 regions were amplified. An initial round of RT-PCR targeting the TCR CDR3 relied on the HTBI primer set. TCRdb re-called the multiplex PCR reads with MiXCR, one entry per CDR3 protein. The sample contains 800,000 or so distinct CDR3 sequences, over 35% of which appear only once. This clonotype was counted at least ten times. Its antigen is unidentified. For Graves' hyperthyroidism to be stable, ophthalmopathy could not progress within 18 months. Hyperthyroidism patients were newly diagnosed, had disease duration under 2 months, and were aged 18 to 65 years. This TCR derives from a man between 18 and 35 years old with Graves' hyperthyroidism. The source material was blood.

The CDR3 protein is CASMRGTNEKLFF. The CDR3 bases are TGTGCCAGCATGAGGGGAACTAATGAAAAACTGTTTTTT. The rearrangement joins TRBV2 to TRBJ1-4, with D maybe TRBD1 (5 bases). Germline V gene sequence: CDR1 SNHLY, CDR2 FYNNEI. Trimming removed 7 bases from V and 1 base from J, with 7 bases in between. The CDR3 totals 13 residues.